This TCR beta chain was captured by sequencing in a study of beta chain features in type 1 diabetes. Averaging approximately 110 mL, one heparinised blood draw came from each individual donor. CD4+ naive, central memory, regulatory and stem cell-like memory subsets were isolated by sorting on CD45RO/CCR7/CD25/CD127/CD95/CD27. Study conclusions and caveats: In patients and controls equally, PCR might favor templates that are shorter. Type 1 diabetes patients had TCRB CDR3s that were shorter (moderately but significantly so) in all four CD4+ subsets.

The V end lost 5 bases, the J end lost 4 bases, and 16 bases lay between the germline ends. Germline loops: CDR1 SNHLY, CDR2 FYNNEI. The CDR3 is 15 residues long. This clone turned up a few times. Antigen: not known. Investigators reverse transcribed all isolated RNA, so they sequenced expressed TCRB transcripts. Profiling relied on immunoSEQ multiplex PCR, and the TCRdb table lists in-frame clones only, not all of them. Of 250,000 to 350,000 clones listed, roughly an eighth are singletons. The chain joins TRBV2 to TRBJ2-3; D might be TRBD1 (5 bases). The sequence was obtained from a man between 25 and 39 years old with type 1 diabetes. Sequenced: naive CD4+ T cells from blood. The CDR3 nucleotides are TGTGCCAGCAGTCCTCAGGGCTGGGCCGCAGATACGCAGTATTTT. It codes for CASSPQGWAADTQYF.